This TCR beta chain was captured in a study of blood T cell repertoires in COVID-19. Looking at the study overall: COVID-19 samples from acute and convalescent phases originated in the United States, Italy and Spain.

The CDR3 covers 16 residues. Germline-derived CDR1 and CDR2 are SGHTA and FQGNSA. V shed 1 base and J 3 bases; nucleotides not matched to a gene: 4. TCRdb's table, derived via immunoSEQ multiplex PCR, lists solely in-frame clones and lacks some. The sample shows about 140,000 clones, 80% of them seen only once. The genes are TRBV7-2 and TRBJ1-4, with 8 bases identical to TRBD1. This clonotype originated in a man between 65 and 85 years old who had recovered from COVID-19. Input material: peripheral blood. The CDR3 DNA is TGTGCCAGCAGCTTAGGGACAGGGATGGCTAATGAAAAACTGTTTTTT. Translated: CASSLGTGMANEKLFF.